One and the same sample provided the 29 T cell receptor beta chains below, sequenced in a study of a mutant IDH1 vaccine in newly diagnosed glioma. Time point meaning: baseline, week 1 (first vaccination visit). Regarding treatment: pre-vaccination baseline after standard-of-care therapy. TCRdb's copy holds only in-frame clones and misses some; the assay was immunoSEQ multiplex PCR. The sample has about 98,000 clones, roughly 90% seen once; the top ten hold 0.56%. Sequencing was performed on PBMCs, taken from a glioma patient treated with radiotherapy, temozolomide or both. These TCRs come from a woman in her 50s with glioma.

The count of this clone is one. The chain carries TRBV7-9 and TRBJ1-1; a weak D match, TRBD1 (6 bases). Germline CDR1 reads SEHNR; CDR2 reads FQNEAQ (reference sequence). V lost 1 base and J 5 bases, leaving 14 bases between the germline ends. The CDR3 spans 15 residues. CDR3 coding DNA: TGTGCCAGCAGCTTAGTGCACAGGGCTATTACTGAAGCTTTCTTT. Translation gives CASSLVHRAITEAFF.

This chain joins TRBV5-1 and TRBJ1-1; D gene ambiguous. The V gene lost 0 bases and the J gene lost 0 bases, with 9 bases spanning the gap. In germline, CDR1 is SGHRS, CDR2 YFSETQ. The CDR3 spans 15 residues. CDR3 bases: TGCGCCAGCAGCTTGGAAGAAGGGTTGAACACTGAAGCTTTCTTT. Its protein product is CASSLEEGLNTEAFF.

V is TRBV28 and J is TRBJ1-5; D perhaps matches TRBD1 (5 bases). Germline CDR1 MDHEN, CDR2 SYDVKM. Trimming took off 4 bases at V and 3 bases at J, with 16 bases between the two ends. The CDR3 totals 16 residues. CDR3 DNA sequence: TGTGCCAGCAGTTCCATTGTTGGGGCGATCAATCAGCCCCAGCATTTT. This translates into CASSSIVGAINQPQHF.

The chain employs TRBV4-1 and TRBJ1-1; D ambiguous. This CDR3 has 14 residues. Trimming removed 1 base at V and 6 bases at J, with 12 bases between. In germline, CDR1 is MGHRA, CDR2 YSYEKL. CDR3 sequence: CASSQADGVSEAFF. The CDR3 DNA is TGCGCCAGCAGCCAAGCAGACGGGGTCTCTGAAGCTTTCTTT.

The chain is built from TRBV18 and TRBJ2-5, with unresolved D. CDR3 length equals 15 residues. V was cut by 1 base and J by 4 bases, with 13 bases left in between. Germline CDR1 is KGHSH and CDR2 is LQKENI. As DNA, the CDR3 is TGTGCCAGCTCACCACTTGGCACTGAGGCAGAGACCCAGTACTTC. As protein: CASSPLGTEAETQYF. Looking up the rest from reference TRBV18 and TRBJ2-5 gives the full variable domain: NAGVMQNPRHLVRRRGQEARLRCSPMKGHSHVYWYRQLPEEGLKFMVYLQKENIIDESGMPKERFSAEFPKEGPSILRIQQVVRGDSAAYFCASSPLGTEAETQYFGPGTRLLVL.

CDR3 loop: CASSSPVYGYTF. CDR3 sequence (DNA): TGTGCCAGCAGTTCGCCAGTCTATGGCTACACCTTC. The chain joins TRBV28 to TRBJ1-2, with D hard to call. The CDR3 consists of 12 residues. Germline CDR1 reads MDHEN; CDR2 reads SYDVKM. V was shortened by 4 bases and J by 4 bases, with 7 bases between the two germline ends.

The CDR3 here is CASSLVSGTGELFF. The CDR3 bases are TGTGCCAGCAGCTTAGTCTCGGGCACCGGGGAGCTGTTTTTT. The chain couples TRBV7-3 to TRBJ2-2; D is unresolved. CDR3 length: 14 residues. Germline CDR1 reads SGHTA; CDR2 reads FQGTGA. Trimming stripped 2 bases from V and 4 bases from J, with 8 bases between.

The J gene is TRBJ1-2, the V gene TRBV5-1; D is ambiguous. The germline V gene encodes CDR1 SGHRS and CDR2 YFSETQ. The CDR3 sequence is 15 residues long. V gave up 0 bases and J gave up 8 bases, with 17 bases separating them. This chain's CDR3 is CASSLAVDLPGGYTF. DNA for the CDR3: TGCGCCAGCAGCTTGGCCGTAGACCTGCCGGGGGGCTACACCTTC.

The chain couples TRBV5-1 to TRBJ1-2; D not resolved. The CDR3 spans 14 residues. Between the trimmed V and J ends, which lost 3 bases and 0 bases, there was a span of 9 bases. From germline, CDR1 is SGHRS and CDR2 YFSETQ. CDR3 residues: CASSSGSANYGYTF. CDR3 bases: TGCGCCAGCAGCTCAGGCTCTGCTAACTATGGCTACACCTTC.

The rearrangement links TRBV5-1 to TRBJ2-5; D is possibly TRBD1 (5 bases). The CDR3 is 15 amino acids. Trimming pared 0 bases from V and 4 bases from J, leaving 13 bases between. Germline assignment: CDR1 SGHRS and CDR2 YFSETQ. CDR3 sequence: CASSLAQGIGETQYF. The CDR3 region has the DNA TGCGCCAGCAGCTTGGCGCAGGGTATAGGAGAGACCCAGTACTTC.

This chain uses TRBV7-2 with TRBJ2-3; D call uncertain. The V end lost 3 bases, the J end lost 8 bases, and 12 bases lay between the germline ends. The CDR3 has 13 amino acids. Germline V gene data show CDR1 as SGHTA and CDR2 as FQGNSA. In nucleotides, the CDR3 is TGTGCCAGCAGCTTTGGGTCTTCATTTACGCAGTATTTT. Translating gives CASSFGSSFTQYF.

This sequence joins TRBV2 and TRBJ2-2; no clear D gene. The CDR3 spans 14 residues. The ends were cut back, 4 bases at V and 0 bases at J, with 6 bases in the middle. Germline loops: CDR1 SNHLY, CDR2 FYNNEI. In DNA, the CDR3 is TGTGCCAGCAGTGGTTCGTCGAACACCGGGGAGCTGTTTTTT. Protein sequence: CASSGSSNTGELFF.

The chain couples TRBV5-6 to TRBJ1-1; D perhaps matches TRBD1 (6 bases). V gave up 6 bases and J gave up 4 bases, with 13 bases separating them. Germline V lookup: CDR1 SGHDT, CDR2 YYEEEE. The CDR3 covers 13 residues. The CDR3 coding sequence is TGTGCCAGCACCTTACAGGGTTCCACTGAAGCTTTCTTT. Its protein is CASTLQGSTEAFF.

V is TRBV27 and J is TRBJ2-2, with D possibly being TRBD2 (6 bases). The germline V gene has CDR1 MNHEY and CDR2 SMNVEV (reference sequence). V shed 1 base and J shed 5 bases, with 11 bases lying between them. This CDR3 is built from 15 residues. CDR3 nucleotides: TGTGCCAGCAGTTTATTCGGGAGAGGTACCGGGGAGCTGTTTTTT. This encodes CASSLFGRGTGELFF.

V is TRBV13 and J is TRBJ2-7; D uncertain. Germline V gene data show CDR1 as PRHDT and CDR2 as FYEKMQ (reference sequence). The CDR3 covers 14 residues. The V and J ends lost 5 bases and 4 bases respectively, with 15 bases between them. In DNA form, the CDR3 reads TGTGCCAGCAGCCCGCCGTCTGGCAGGTACGAGCAGTACTTC. Protein: CASSPPSGRYEQYF.

CDR3 sequence (DNA): TGTGCCAGCAGGGGCGGGGCAGGGAGCACCGGGGAGCTGTTTTTT. It translates to CASRGGAGSTGELFF. This chain links TRBV28 with TRBJ2-2, with D perhaps TRBD2 (6 bases). The CDR3 covers 15 residues. Germline-derived CDR1 and CDR2 are MDHEN and SYDVKM. V was trimmed by 6 bases and J by 4 bases, leaving 15 bases between them.

This rearrangement joins TRBV27 to TRBJ2-7, with TRBD2 identical over 11 bases. Trimming cost V 6 bases and J 6 bases; bases outside gene matches: 4. Germline CDR1 reads MNHEY; CDR2 reads SMNVEV (reference sequence). The CDR3 covers 13 residues. Written as DNA, the CDR3 is TGTGCCAGCAGGGTAGCGGGAGGGTCCGAGCAGTACTTC. Translating gives CASRVAGGSEQYF.

The V and J genes are TRBV28 and TRBJ2-7; D is ambiguous. Trimming shortened V by 5 bases and J by 4 bases, and 9 bases separated the two germline ends. This CDR3 is built from 12 residues. Germline V gives CDR1 MDHEN, CDR2 SYDVKM. In nucleotides, the CDR3 is TGTGCCAGCAGTCCCCAGAGTTACGAGCAGTACTTC. Its protein is CASSPQSYEQYF.

CDR3 sequence reads: CASSLRQGPYEQYF. CDR3 sequence (DNA): TGTGCCAGCAGTTTAAGACAGGGCCCCTACGAGCAGTACTTC. This rearrangement joins TRBV28 to TRBJ2-7; 7 bases fit TRBD1. J lost 2 bases, V lost 2 bases, and 3 bases had no gene match. CDR3 length: 14 residues. Germline V gene lookup returns CDR1 MDHEN and CDR2 SYDVKM.

V usage is TRBV7-8 and J usage is TRBJ2-6; 7 nucleotides agree with TRBD1. Looked up from germline, CDR1 is SGHVS and CDR2 is FQNEAQ. The CDR3 runs to 14 residues. CDR3 DNA sequence: TGTGCTAAGGGGGCCAACTCTGGGGCCAACGTCCTGACTTTC. Protein product: CAKGANSGANVLTF.

The chain has TRBV29-1 and TRBJ2-7; TRBD1 matches 9 bases. The length of the CDR3 is 14 residues. V trimming: 5 bases; J trimming: 2 bases; junction bases outside the gene matches: 7. CDR1 and CDR2 from the germline V gene are SQVTM and ANQGSEA. The CDR3 DNA follows: TGCAGCGTTTCCACAGGGGGCTCCCCCTACGAGCAGTACTTC. It yields the protein CSVSTGGSPYEQYF.

The rearrangement joins TRBV2 to TRBJ1-5; a possible D gene is TRBD1 (5 bases). With 7 bases removed from V and 0 bases from J, the gap between germline ends came to 13 bases. CDR3 length: 15 residues. Germline V gene lookup returns CDR1 SNHLY and CDR2 FYNNEI. This chain's CDR3 is CASNYAGGSNQPQHF. CDR3 DNA: TGTGCCAGCAATTACGCGGGGGGTAGCAATCAGCCCCAGCATTTT.

The gene calls are TRBV28 and TRBJ1-3, with unresolved D. V shed 6 bases and J shed 4 bases, with 13 bases lying between them. CDR3 length: 14 residues. Germline V CDR1 and CDR2: MDHEN, SYDVKM. The DNA of the CDR3 is TGTGCCAGCAGCCTCGCCTCGGTAGGAAACACCATATATTTT. Encoded protein: CASSLASVGNTIYF. The complete variable domain, with remaining parts taken from reference TRBV28 and TRBJ1-3, reads DVKVTQSSRYLVKRTGEKVFLECVQDMDHENMFWYRQDPGLGLRLIYFSYDVKMKEKGDIPEGYSVSREKKERFSLILESASTNQTSMYLCASSLASVGNTIYFGEGSWLTVV.

This chain links TRBV10-3 with TRBJ2-6; 9 nucleotides agree with TRBD1. This CDR3 region has 18 residues. The V gene end was trimmed by 3 bases and the J gene end by 0 bases; junction bases not matched to a gene: 6. The germline V gene encodes CDR1 ENHRY and CDR2 SYGVKD. CDR3 in amino acids: CAISEPGTGFSGANVLTF. The CDR3 region has the DNA TGTGCCATCAGTGAACCCGGGACAGGGTTCTCTGGGGCCAACGTCCTGACTTTC.

The chain carries TRBV2 and TRBJ2-5, with D hard to call. Per the germline V gene, CDR1 is SNHLY and CDR2 is FYNNEI. Trimming cost V 8 bases and J 0 bases, with 10 bases left between them. The CDR3 spans 13 residues. CDR3 DNA sequence: TGTGCCAGCCGACCACTGTACCAAGAGACCCAGTACTTC. Translating it yields CASRPLYQETQYF.

This clone was detected once. This chain uses TRBV7-6 with TRBJ2-1, with 12 bases matching TRBD2. The CDR3 spans 15 residues. J was trimmed by 7 bases and V by 5 bases; bases with no gene match: 6. CDR1 and CDR2 (germline): SGHVS, FNYEAQ. In nucleotides, the CDR3 is TGTGCCAGCAGCCTACTAGCGGGAGGAGGAAATGAGCAGTTCTTC. It encodes CASSLLAGGGNEQFF.

The chain couples TRBV5-1 to TRBJ1-4; tentatively, D is TRBD1 (6 bases). The CDR3 runs to 16 residues. Per the germline V gene, CDR1 is SGHRS and CDR2 is YFSETQ. V gave up 3 bases and J gave up 0 bases, with 12 bases separating them. This chain's CDR3 is CASSSRPGATNEKLFF. The CDR3 DNA is TGCGCCAGCAGCTCCCGCCCAGGGGCAACTAATGAAAAACTGTTTTTT.

The chain recombines TRBV5-1 with TRBJ2-2, with 11 positions matching TRBD2. V lost 4 bases, J lost 7 bases, and 6 bases stayed unmatched. The CDR3 extends over 15 amino acids. Germline CDR1 is SGHRS and CDR2 is YFSETQ. This CDR3 reads CASSELAGVDGELFF. The CDR3 DNA is TGCGCCAGCAGCGAACTAGCGGGAGTGGACGGGGAGCTGTTTTTT.

The gene calls are TRBV6-5 and TRBJ1-1; no clear D gene. Trimming took 8 bases from V and 1 from J, leaving 14 bases between them. The CDR3 contains 14 residues. Per the germline V gene, CDR1 is MNHEY and CDR2 is SVGAGI. The CDR3, as DNA: TGTGCCAGCGGCCCATTTGTAGCGAACACTGAAGCTTTCTTT. Protein: CASGPFVANTEAFF.